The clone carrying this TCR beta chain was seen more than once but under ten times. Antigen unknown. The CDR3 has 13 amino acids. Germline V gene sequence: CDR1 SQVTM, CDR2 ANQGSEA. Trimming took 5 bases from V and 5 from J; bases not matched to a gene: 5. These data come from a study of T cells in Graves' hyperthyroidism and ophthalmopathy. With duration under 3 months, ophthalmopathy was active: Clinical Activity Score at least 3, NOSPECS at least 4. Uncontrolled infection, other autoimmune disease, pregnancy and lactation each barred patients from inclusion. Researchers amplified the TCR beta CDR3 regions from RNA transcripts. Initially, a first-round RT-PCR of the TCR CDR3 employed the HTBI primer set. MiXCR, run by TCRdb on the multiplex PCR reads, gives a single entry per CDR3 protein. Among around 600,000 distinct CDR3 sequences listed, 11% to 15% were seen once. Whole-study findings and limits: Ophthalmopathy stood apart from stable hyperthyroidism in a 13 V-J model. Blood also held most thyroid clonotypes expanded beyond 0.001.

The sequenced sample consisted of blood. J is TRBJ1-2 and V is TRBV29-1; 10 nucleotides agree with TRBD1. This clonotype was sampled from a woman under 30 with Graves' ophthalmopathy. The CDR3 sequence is CSVRGQGRYGYTF. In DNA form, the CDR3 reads TGCAGCGTTCGGGGACAGGGGAGGTATGGCTACACCTTC.